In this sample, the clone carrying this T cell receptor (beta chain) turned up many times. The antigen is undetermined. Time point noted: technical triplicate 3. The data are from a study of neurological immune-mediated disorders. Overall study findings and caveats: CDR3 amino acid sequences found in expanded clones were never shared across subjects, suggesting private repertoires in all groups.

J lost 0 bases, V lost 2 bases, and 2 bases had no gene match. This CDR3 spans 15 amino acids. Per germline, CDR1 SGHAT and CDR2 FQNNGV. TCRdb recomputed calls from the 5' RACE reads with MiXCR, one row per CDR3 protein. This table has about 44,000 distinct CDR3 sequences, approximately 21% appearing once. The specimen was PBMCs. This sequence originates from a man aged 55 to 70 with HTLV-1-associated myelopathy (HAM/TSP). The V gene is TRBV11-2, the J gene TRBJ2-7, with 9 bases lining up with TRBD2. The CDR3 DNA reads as TGTGCCAGCAGCTTACCTAGCGGGGCCTCCTACGAGCAGTACTTC. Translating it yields CASSLPSGASYEQYF.